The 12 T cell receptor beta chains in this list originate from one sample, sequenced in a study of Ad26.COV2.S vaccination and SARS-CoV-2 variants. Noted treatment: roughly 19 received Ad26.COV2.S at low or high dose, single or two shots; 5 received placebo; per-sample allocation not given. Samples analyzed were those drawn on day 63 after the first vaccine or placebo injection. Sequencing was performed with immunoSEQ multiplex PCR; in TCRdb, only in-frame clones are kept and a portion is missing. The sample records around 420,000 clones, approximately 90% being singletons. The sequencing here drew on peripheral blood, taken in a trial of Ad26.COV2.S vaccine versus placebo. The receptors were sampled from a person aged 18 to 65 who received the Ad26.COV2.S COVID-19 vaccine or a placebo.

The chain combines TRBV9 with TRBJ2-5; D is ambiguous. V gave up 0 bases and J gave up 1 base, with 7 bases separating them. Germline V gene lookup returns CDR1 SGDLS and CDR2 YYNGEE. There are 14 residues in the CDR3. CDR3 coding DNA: TGTGCCAGCAGCGTAGTTGGCGGCCAAGAGACCCAGTACTTC. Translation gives CASSVVGGQETQYF.

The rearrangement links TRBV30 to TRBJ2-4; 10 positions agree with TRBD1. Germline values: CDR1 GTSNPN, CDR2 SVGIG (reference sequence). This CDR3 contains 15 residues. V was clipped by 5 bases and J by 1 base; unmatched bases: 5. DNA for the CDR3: TGTGCCTGGGCCGGGGACAGGGGTGCCAAAAACATTCAGTACTTC. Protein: CAWAGDRGAKNIQYF.

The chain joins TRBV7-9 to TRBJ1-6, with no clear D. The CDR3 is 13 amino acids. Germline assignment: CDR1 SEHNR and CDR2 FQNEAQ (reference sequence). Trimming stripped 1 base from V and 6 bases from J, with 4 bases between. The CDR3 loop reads CASSLGVNSPLHF. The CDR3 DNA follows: TGTGCCAGCAGCTTAGGGGTTAATTCACCCCTCCACTTT.

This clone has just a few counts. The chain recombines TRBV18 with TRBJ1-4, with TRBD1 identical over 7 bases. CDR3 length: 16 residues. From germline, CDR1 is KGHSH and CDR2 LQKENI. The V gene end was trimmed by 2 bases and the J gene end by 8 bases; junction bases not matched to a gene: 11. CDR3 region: CASSPNPTGAGEKLFF. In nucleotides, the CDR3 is TGTGCCAGCTCACCAAACCCCACAGGGGCAGGGGAAAAACTGTTTTTT. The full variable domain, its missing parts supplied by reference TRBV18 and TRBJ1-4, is NAGVMQNPRHLVRRRGQEARLRCSPMKGHSHVYWYRQLPEEGLKFMVYLQKENIIDESGMPKERFSAEFPKEGPSILRIQQVVRGDSAAYFCASSPNPTGAGEKLFFGSGTQLSVL.

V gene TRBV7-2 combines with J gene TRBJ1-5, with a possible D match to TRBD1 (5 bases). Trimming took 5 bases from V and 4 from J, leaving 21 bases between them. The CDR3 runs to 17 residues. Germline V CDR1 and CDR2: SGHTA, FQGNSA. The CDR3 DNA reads TGTGCCAGCAGCGCCCTGCCCCGACAGCCCTTTAATCAGCCCCAGCATTTT. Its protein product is CASSALPRQPFNQPQHF. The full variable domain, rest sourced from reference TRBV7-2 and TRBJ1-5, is GAGVSQSPSNKVTEKGKDVELRCDPISGHTALYWYRQSLGQGLEFLIYFQGNSAPDKSGLPSDRFSAERTGGSVSTLTIQRTQQEDSAVYLCASSALPRQPFNQPQHFGDGTRLSIL.

CDR3 sequence (DNA): TGTGCCAGCAGCTTAGTGGGGGATCGGAAAGAGACCCAGTACTTC. This sequence encodes CASSLVGDRKETQYF. The rearrangement joins TRBV7-8 to TRBJ2-5, with D perhaps being TRBD1 or TRBD2 (5 bases each). CDR1 is SGHVS, CDR2 FQNEAQ, per germline. The V end was cut by 1 base, the J end by 3 bases, with 12 bases between. The CDR3 sequence is 15 residues long.

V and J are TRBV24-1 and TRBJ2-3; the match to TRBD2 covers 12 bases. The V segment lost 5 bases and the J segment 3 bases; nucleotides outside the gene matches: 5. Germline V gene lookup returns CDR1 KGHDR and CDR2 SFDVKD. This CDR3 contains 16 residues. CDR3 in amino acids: CATSAASGGATDTQYF. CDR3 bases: TGTGCCACCAGTGCCGCTAGCGGGGGGGCTACAGATACGCAGTATTTT.

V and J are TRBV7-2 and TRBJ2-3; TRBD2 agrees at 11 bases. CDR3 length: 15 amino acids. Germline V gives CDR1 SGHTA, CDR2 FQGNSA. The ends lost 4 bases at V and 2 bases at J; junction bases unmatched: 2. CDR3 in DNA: TGTGCCAGCAGCTGGGGACTAGCGGACACAGATACGCAGTATTTT. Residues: CASSWGLADTDTQYF.

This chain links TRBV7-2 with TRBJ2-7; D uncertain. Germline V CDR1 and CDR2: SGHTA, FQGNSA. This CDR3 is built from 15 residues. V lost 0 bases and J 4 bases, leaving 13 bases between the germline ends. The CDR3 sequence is CASSLAGSREYEQYF. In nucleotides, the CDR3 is TGTGCCAGCAGCTTAGCGGGGTCCAGAGAATACGAGCAGTACTTC.

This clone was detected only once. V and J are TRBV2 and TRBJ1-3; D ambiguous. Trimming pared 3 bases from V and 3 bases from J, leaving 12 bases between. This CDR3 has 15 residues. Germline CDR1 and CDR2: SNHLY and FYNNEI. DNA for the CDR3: TGTGCCAGCAGTGAGACGGTCGGGGTTGGAAACACCATATATTTT. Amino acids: CASSETVGVGNTIYF.

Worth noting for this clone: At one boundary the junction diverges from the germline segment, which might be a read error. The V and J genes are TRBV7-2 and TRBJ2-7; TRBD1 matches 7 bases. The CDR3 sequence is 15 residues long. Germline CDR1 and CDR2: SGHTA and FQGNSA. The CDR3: CASSYRRQGSHEQYF. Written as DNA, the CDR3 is TGTGCCAGCAGCTACCGCCGACAGGGCTCCCACGAGCAGTACTTC.

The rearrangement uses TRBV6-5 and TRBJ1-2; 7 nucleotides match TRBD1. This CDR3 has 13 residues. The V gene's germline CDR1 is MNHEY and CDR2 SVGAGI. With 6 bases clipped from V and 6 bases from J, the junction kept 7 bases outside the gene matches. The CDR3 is CASRTTGEHGYTF. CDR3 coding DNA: TGTGCCAGCAGGACTACAGGGGAACATGGCTACACCTTC.